This is a list of T cell receptor beta chains from one sample in a study of T cell responses to AZD1222 COVID-19 vaccine. Repertoires were generated with immunoSEQ multiplex PCR, while TCRdb's copy carries only in-frame clones and drops some. This table has 94,000 or so clones, 70% to 90% appearing once. The sequencing here drew on peripheral blood, taken on day 0 of AZD1222 vaccination. The receptors originated from an adult in good health. CDR3s include the opening cysteine and the closing phenylalanine or tryptophan. D genes are given only for firm matches. Rows give clone size only sometimes, using once, few, many, or a class for an expanded clone.

v_call	j_call	d_call	clone_size	cdr3_nt	cdr3_aa
TRBV15	TRBJ2-7	TRBD1	-	TGTGCCACCAGCAGAGAAAGCTCCGGGACAGCTTACGAGCAGTACTTC	CATSRESSGTAYEQYF
TRBV19	TRBJ1-2	-	-	TGTGCCAGTAGTATACAGGCCCAGCCTCACTATGGCTACACCTTC	CASSIQAQPHYGYTF
TRBV2	TRBJ2-3	-	-	TGTGCCAGGGGAGGGGGAACCCCGACAGGGAGCACAGATACGCAGTATTTT	CARGGGTPTGSTDTQYF
TRBV10-3	TRBJ2-7	-	-	TGTGCCATCAGTGAACGACCTAGGGAAGACGAGCAGTACTTC	CAISERPREDEQYF
TRBV5-1	TRBJ2-5	TRBD2	-	TGCGCCAGCAGCTTGGAGCCCCCCGGGCCCCCGGGAGGTACAACTGAAGAGACCCAGTACTTC	CASSLEPPGPPGGTTEETQYF
TRBV5-6	TRBJ1-1	-	few	TGTGCCAGCAGCTTCTGGCGGTTGAACACTGAAGCTTTCTTT	CASSFWRLNTEAFF
TRBV5-1	TRBJ1-5	-	-	TGCGCCAGCAGCTTGACCACAGGGTTGGGTCAGCCCCAGCATTTT	CASSLTTGLGQPQHF
TRBV15	TRBJ2-3	-	-	TGTGCCACCAGCAGAGAATGGCAGGGGGATACGCAGTATTTT	CATSREWQGDTQYF
TRBV2	TRBJ2-1	-	-	TGTGCCAGCAGTGGTAGCTCGGATGAGCAGTTCTTC	CASSGSSDEQFF
TRBV28	TRBJ1-4	-	-	TGTGCCAGCAGTCCGCCGGGACGGCTGAATGAAAAACTGTTTTTT	CASSPPGRLNEKLFF
TRBV7-8	TRBJ2-7	TRBD1	-	TGTGCCAGCAGCTTAAGGGACAGATCATTCTACGAGCAGTACTTC	CASSLRDRSFYEQYF
TRBV11-2	TRBJ1-2	-	-	TGTGCCAGCACATCTAAGATGGGGTATGGCTACACCTTC	CASTSKMGYGYTF
TRBV7-2	TRBJ1-2	TRBD1	-	TGTGCCAGCAGCTTACCCCCGGGACAGGTGAATGGCTACACCTTC	CASSLPPGQVNGYTF
TRBV7-8	TRBJ2-2	-	-	TGTGCCAGCAGCCTCAGTCGTGTGGAGCTGTTTTTT	CASSLSRVELFF
TRBV7-2	TRBJ2-5	-	-	TGTGCCAGCACCTCTAGGACGGGACTTACACAAGAGACCCAGTACTTC	CASTSRTGLTQETQYF
TRBV15	TRBJ1-5	-	-	TGTGCCACCAGCGAGGGGAGCAATCAGCCCCAGCATTTT	CATSEGSNQPQHF
TRBV7-9	TRBJ2-7	-	-	TGTGCCAGCAGCACATACTCCTACGAGCAGTACTTC	CASSTYSYEQYF
TRBV30	TRBJ1-3	-	-	TGTGCCTGGAGTGTACTTTTGAGGGGAGTCGCTGGAAACACCATATATTTT	CAWSVLLRGVAGNTIYF
TRBV6-5	TRBJ1-2	TRBD1	-	TGTGCCAGCAGATCGACAGGGTATCTCGGCTACACCTTC	CASRSTGYLGYTF
TRBV6-5	TRBJ1-6	-	-	TGTGCCAGCAGTTATGGAGTAAATTCACCCCTCCACTTT	CASSYGVNSPLHF
TRBV11-2	TRBJ1-1	-	-	TGTGCCAGCAGCTCGGGGTGGGAGGGGGAGAACACTGAAGCTTTCTTT	CASSSGWEGENTEAFF
TRBV9	TRBJ1-1	TRBD1	-	TGTGCCAGCAGCGTACAGGGGGGCAAAGCTTTCTTT	CASSVQGGKAFF
TRBV6-6	TRBJ1-5	TRBD1	-	TGTGCCAGCAGTTTTGGACAGGGTCAGCCCCAGCATTTT	CASSFGQGQPQHF
TRBV11-2	TRBJ1-2	-	-	TGTGCCAGCAGCTTAGATCTGTACTATGGCTACACCTTC	CASSLDLYYGYTF
TRBV6-5	TRBJ1-2	-	-	TGTGCCAGCAGTTACAGGGCCCAGACTAACTATGGCTACACCTTC	CASSYRAQTNYGYTF
TRBV7-9	TRBJ1-5	-	-	TGTGCCAGCAGCTTAGCGGAGGGCCCGGGCAATCAGCCCCAGCATTTT	CASSLAEGPGNQPQHF
TRBV6-4	TRBJ2-1	-	-	TGTGCCAGCGGGGAACCTCCTAGGCAGAGCTCCTACAATGAGCAGTTCTTC	CASGEPPRQSSYNEQFF